The 20 T cell receptor beta chains in this list originate from one sample, sequenced in a study of blood T cell repertoires in COVID-19. Method: immunoSEQ multiplex PCR; TCRdb's copy keeps in-frame clones and lacks some. The sample lists nearly 100,000 clones; around 85% were seen once. The sequenced sample consisted of peripheral blood. These receptors were obtained from a woman in her fifties or sixties with acute or convalescent COVID-19.

The chain is built from TRBV5-1 and TRBJ2-5, with TRBD1 identical over 8 bases. This CDR3 has 15 residues. CDR1 SGHRS and CDR2 YFSETQ come from the germline V gene. With 2 bases clipped from V and 3 bases from J, the junction kept 6 bases outside the gene matches. The CDR3: CASSFTPGGEETQYF. Here the CDR3 DNA reads TGCGCCAGCAGCTTTACCCCAGGGGGCGAAGAGACCCAGTACTTC.

The chain combines TRBV11-3 with TRBJ2-6, with D tentatively TRBD2 (5 bases). The length of the CDR3 is 15 residues. The ends were cut back, 3 bases at V and 4 bases at J, with 10 bases in the middle. Germline V gives CDR1 SGHNT, CDR2 YENEEA. CDR3 loop: CASSFLPGGANVLTF. CDR3 coding DNA: TGTGCCAGCAGCTTTCTCCCGGGGGGGGCCAACGTCCTGACTTTC.

This clone was seen only once. This rearrangement joins TRBV6-2 or TRBV6-3 to TRBJ1-2; 9 bases match TRBD1. This CDR3 region has 15 residues. Germline assignment: CDR1 MNHEY and CDR2 SVGEGT. The trim removed 6 bases at V and 6 bases at J, leaving 11 bases unmatched. The CDR3 sequence: CASSIHGQGTDGYTF. The CDR3 DNA reads TGTGCCAGCAGCATCCACGGACAGGGGACGGATGGCTACACCTTC.

The chain couples TRBV4-1 to TRBJ1-4, with D unclear. Germline CDR1 reads MGHRA; CDR2 reads YSYEKL. Trimming took off 1 base at V and 4 bases at J, with 4 bases between the two ends. The CDR3 is made up of 13 amino acids. CDR3 coding DNA: TGCGCCAGCAGCCAAGGGCTTAATGAAAAACTGTTTTTT. It specifies CASSQGLNEKLFF.

This clone was counted once. V and J are TRBV10-3 and TRBJ2-5; 7 nucleotides line up with TRBD2. CDR1 and CDR2 from the germline V gene are ENHRY and SYGVKD. V gave up 5 bases and J gave up 3 bases; unmatched junction bases: 6. This CDR3 spans 14 amino acids. The chain's CDR3 is CAISPGGLKETQYF. In DNA form, the CDR3 reads TGTGCCATCAGTCCGGGGGGACTAAAAGAGACCCAGTACTTC.

The chain couples TRBV18 to TRBJ1-2, with 9 bases fitting TRBD1. The CDR3 spans 14 residues. Germline V gene sequence: CDR1 KGHSH, CDR2 LQKENI. The V gene end was trimmed by 2 bases and the J gene end by 2 bases; junction bases not matched to a gene: 0. The CDR3 DNA reads TGTGCCAGCTCACCAGGGACAGGGAACTATGGCTACACCTTC. As protein: CASSPGTGNYGYTF.

The J gene is TRBJ1-4, the V gene TRBV6-5; TRBD1 might be the D (6 bases). The V gene's germline CDR1 is MNHEY and CDR2 SVGAGI. The length of the CDR3 is 14 residues. The V and J ends lost 3 bases and 10 bases respectively, with 15 bases between them. The CDR3 spells CASSYGTSEGKLFF. Here the CDR3 DNA reads TGTGCCAGCAGTTATGGGACATCTGAGGGAAAACTGTTTTTT.

The CDR3: CASSRGKGLGRDNEQFF. The DNA for the CDR3 is TGCGCCAGCAGCCGCGGCAAGGGACTAGGGAGAGACAATGAGCAGTTCTTC. The chain carries TRBV4-1 and TRBJ2-1; the match to TRBD2 covers 8 bases. The CDR3 extends over 17 amino acids. The V gene's germline CDR1 is MGHRA and CDR2 YSYEKL. Trimming removed 4 bases from V and 5 bases from J; junction bases left unmatched: 13.

J is TRBJ1-2 and V is TRBV7-9; D possibly corresponds to TRBD1 (5 bases). The CDR3 contains 13 residues. The V gene lost 3 bases and the J gene lost 5 bases, with 10 bases spanning the gap. Germline loops: CDR1 SEHNR, CDR2 FQNEAQ (reference sequence). The CDR3 sequence: CASSLGGWYGYTF. The DNA of the CDR3 is TGTGCCAGCAGCTTGGGGGGGTGGTATGGCTACACCTTC.

This chain joins TRBV19 and TRBJ1-3, with D tentatively TRBD1 (5 bases). The CDR3 has 13 residues. Trimming shortened V by 11 bases and J by 7 bases, and 18 bases separated the two germline ends. CDR1 is LNHDA and CDR2 is SQIVND in the germline V gene (reference sequence). The CDR3 is CASYSGGVNTIYF. The CDR3 DNA follows: TGTGCCTCCTACTCGGGGGGAGTCAACACCATATATTTT.

The chain recombines TRBV7-9 with TRBJ1-1, with D perhaps matching TRBD1 (6 bases). The germline V and J ends were trimmed by 5 bases and 4 bases, with 11 bases remaining between them. The CDR3 is 13 amino acids. CDR1 is SEHNR, CDR2 FQNEAQ, per germline (reference sequence). CDR3 in DNA: TGTGCCAGCAGCAGGGGGGAGGGCACTGAAGCTTTCTTT. Amino acid sequence: CASSRGEGTEAFF.

The rearrangement links TRBV9 to TRBJ2-6; possible D gene TRBD2, 5 bases. The CDR3 has 17 amino acids. V was cut by 2 bases and J by 2 bases, with 14 bases left in between. CDR1 is SGDLS and CDR2 is YYNGEE in the germline V gene. The DNA for the CDR3 is TGTGCCAGCAGCGTCCTAATGGGAGCGACTGGGGCCAACGTCCTGACTTTC. Translated, it gives CASSVLMGATGANVLTF.

Here the CDR3 reads CASREQGNYGYTF. CDR3 nucleotides: TGTGCCAGCAGGGAACAGGGGAACTATGGCTACACCTTC. The chain carries TRBV12-3 or TRBV12-4 and TRBJ1-2; 7 nucleotides agree with TRBD1. The ends lost 6 bases at V and 2 bases at J; junction bases unmatched: 3. The CDR3 is 13 residues long.

This chain connects TRBV20-1 to TRBJ2-2; a weak D match, TRBD1 (5 bases). V dropped 3 bases and J dropped 5 bases, with 13 bases sitting between them. Germline loops: CDR1 DFQATT, CDR2 SNEGSKA (reference sequence). This CDR3 contains 14 residues. CDR3 coding DNA: TGCAGTGCTAGTAGCTCAGGGTATACCGGGGAGCTGTTTTTT. Translated, it gives CSASSSGYTGELFF.

This clone came up a few times. The chain joins TRBV4-1 to TRBJ1-6; TRBD1 might be the D (5 bases). Germline V gives CDR1 MGHRA, CDR2 YSYEKL. The V gene lost 1 base and the J gene lost 5 bases, with 9 bases spanning the gap. The CDR3 consists of 15 residues. DNA for the CDR3: TGCGCCAGCAGCCAAGGACAGTTGGATAATTCACCCCTCCACTTT. Its translation is CASSQGQLDNSPLHF.

In nucleotides, the CDR3 is TGTGCCAGTAGTAGGACAGGGGGCCTTTGGAGCACTGAAGCTTTCTTT. Translating gives CASSRTGGLWSTEAFF. This chain joins TRBV19 and TRBJ1-1, with TRBD1 matching 11 bases. V trimming: 4 bases; J trimming: 4 bases; junction bases outside the gene matches: 8. CDR1 LNHDA and CDR2 SQIVND come from the germline V gene (reference sequence). The CDR3 is made up of 16 amino acids. Complete variable domain (other parts from reference TRBV19 and TRBJ1-1): DGGITQSPKYLFRKEGQNVTLSCEQNLNHDAMYWYRQDPGQGLRLIYYSQIVNDFQKGDIAEGYSVSREKKESFPLTVTSAQKNPTAFYLCASSRTGGLWSTEAFFGQGTRLTVV.

The chain has TRBV9 and TRBJ1-6; D ambiguous. V was pared by 7 bases and J by 4 bases, with 9 bases between. Germline V gene sequence: CDR1 SGDLS, CDR2 YYNGEE. This CDR3 is 13 amino acids long. In DNA, the CDR3 is TGTGCCAGCGGAGAGCAATATAATTCACCCCTCCACTTT. It codes for CASGEQYNSPLHF.

The chain links TRBV5-1 to TRBJ2-5; D may be TRBD2 (7 bases). The CDR3 runs to 15 residues. From germline, CDR1 is SGHRS and CDR2 YFSETQ. Trimming took 6 bases from V and 0 from J, leaving 15 bases between them. The CDR3 DNA is TGCGCCAGCACCCGTGGGGGGGCCAACCAAGAGACCCAGTACTTC. Translating gives CASTRGGANQETQYF.

The chain carries TRBV2 and TRBJ2-7; D not certain. V lost 0 bases and J lost 0, with 9 bases in between. Germline values: CDR1 SNHLY, CDR2 FYNNEI. The CDR3 loop spans 15 amino acids. The CDR3, as DNA: TGTGCCAGCAGTGAAGCTATGGTCAGCTCCTACGAGCAGTACTTC. Translating it yields CASSEAMVSSYEQYF.

The chain employs TRBV3-1 (or the pseudogene TRBV3-2) and TRBJ1-1, with D unresolved. The CDR3 has 13 residues. Trimming pared 1 base from V and 4 bases from J, leaving 7 bases between. The germline gives CDR1 LGHDT, CDR2 YNNKEL (reference sequence). CDR3 DNA sequence: TGTGCCAGCAGCCAAGTGGCAGGCACTGAAGCTTTCTTT. Amino acid sequence: CASSQVAGTEAFF.